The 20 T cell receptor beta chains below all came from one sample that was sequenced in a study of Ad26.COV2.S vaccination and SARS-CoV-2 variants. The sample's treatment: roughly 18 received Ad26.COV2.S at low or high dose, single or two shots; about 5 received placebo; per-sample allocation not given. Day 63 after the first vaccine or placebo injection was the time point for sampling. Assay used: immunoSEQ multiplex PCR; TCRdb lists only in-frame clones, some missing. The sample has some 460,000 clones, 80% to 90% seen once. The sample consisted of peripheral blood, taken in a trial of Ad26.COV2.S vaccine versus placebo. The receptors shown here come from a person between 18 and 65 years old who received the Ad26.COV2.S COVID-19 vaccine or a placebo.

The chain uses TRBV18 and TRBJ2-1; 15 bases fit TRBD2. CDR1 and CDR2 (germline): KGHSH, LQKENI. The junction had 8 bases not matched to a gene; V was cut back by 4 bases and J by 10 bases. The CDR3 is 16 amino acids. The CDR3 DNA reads TGTGCCAGCTCACTGGGACTAGCGGGAGGTCGGTGGGAGCAGTTCTTC. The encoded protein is CASSLGLAGGRWEQFF.

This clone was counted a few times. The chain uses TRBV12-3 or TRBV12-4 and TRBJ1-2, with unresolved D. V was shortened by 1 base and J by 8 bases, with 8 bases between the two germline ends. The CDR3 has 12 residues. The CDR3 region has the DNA TGTGCCAGCAGTTTAGAACTGGGGGGCTACACCTTC. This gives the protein CASSLELGGYTF.

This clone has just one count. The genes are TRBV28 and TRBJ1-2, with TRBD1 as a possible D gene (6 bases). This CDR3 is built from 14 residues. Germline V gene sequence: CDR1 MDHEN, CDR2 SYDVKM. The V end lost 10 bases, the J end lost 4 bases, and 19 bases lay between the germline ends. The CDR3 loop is CAIRDPGEAYGYTF. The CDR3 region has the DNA TGTGCCATCCGCGACCCAGGGGAAGCCTATGGCTACACCTTC.

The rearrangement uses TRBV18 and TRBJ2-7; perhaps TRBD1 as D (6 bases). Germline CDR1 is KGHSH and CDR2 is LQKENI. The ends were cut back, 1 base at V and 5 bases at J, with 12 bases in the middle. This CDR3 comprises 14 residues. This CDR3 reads CASSPRQGNDEQYF. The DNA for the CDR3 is TGTGCCAGCTCACCACGGCAGGGGAATGACGAGCAGTACTTC.

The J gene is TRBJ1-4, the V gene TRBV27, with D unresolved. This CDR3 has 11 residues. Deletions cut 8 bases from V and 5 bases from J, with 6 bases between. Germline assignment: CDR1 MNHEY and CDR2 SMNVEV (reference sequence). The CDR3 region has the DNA TGTGCCAGCGGGGAGAATGAAAAACTGTTTTTT. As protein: CASGENEKLFF.

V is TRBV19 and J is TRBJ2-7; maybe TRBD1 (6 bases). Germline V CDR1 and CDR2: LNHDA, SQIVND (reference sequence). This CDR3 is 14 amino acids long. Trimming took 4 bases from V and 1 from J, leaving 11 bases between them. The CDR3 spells CASSRTDPSYEQYF. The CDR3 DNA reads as TGTGCCAGTAGTAGGACAGACCCTTCCTACGAGCAGTACTTC.

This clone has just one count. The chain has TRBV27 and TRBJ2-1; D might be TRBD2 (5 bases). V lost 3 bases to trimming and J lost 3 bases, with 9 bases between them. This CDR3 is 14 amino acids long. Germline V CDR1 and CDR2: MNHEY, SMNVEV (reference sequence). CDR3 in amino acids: CASSFRGYYNEQFF. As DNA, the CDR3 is TGTGCCAGCAGTTTCCGGGGTTACTACAATGAGCAGTTCTTC.

The DNA of the CDR3 is TGCGCCAGCAGTACAGAGAGCTCCTACAATGAGCAGTTCTTC. Its translation is CASSTESSYNEQFF. This sequence joins TRBV4-1 and TRBJ2-1; no reliable D call. Germline V CDR1 and CDR2: MGHRA, YSYEKL. V dropped 6 bases and J dropped 0 bases, with 9 bases sitting between them. The CDR3 totals 14 residues.

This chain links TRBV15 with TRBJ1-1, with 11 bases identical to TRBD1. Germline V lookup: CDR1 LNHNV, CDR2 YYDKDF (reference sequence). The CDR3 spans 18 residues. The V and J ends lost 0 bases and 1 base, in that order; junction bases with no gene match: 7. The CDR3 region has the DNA TGTGCCACCAGCAGAGATCGGACAGGGGGCCCCCGGAACACTGAAGCTTTCTTT. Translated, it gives CATSRDRTGGPRNTEAFF. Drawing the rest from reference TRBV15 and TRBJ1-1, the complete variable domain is DAMVIQNPRYQVTQFGKPVTLSCSQTLNHNVMYWYQQKSSQAPKLLFHYYDKDFNNEADTPDNFQSRRPNTSFCFLDIRSPGLGDTAMYLCATSRDRTGGPRNTEAFFGQGTRLTVV.

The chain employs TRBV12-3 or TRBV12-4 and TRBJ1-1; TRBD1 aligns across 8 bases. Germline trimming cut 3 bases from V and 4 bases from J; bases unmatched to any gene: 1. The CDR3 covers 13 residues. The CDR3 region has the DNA TGTGCCAGCAGTTTGCAGGGGGCCACTGAAGCTTTCTTT. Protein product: CASSLQGATEAFF.

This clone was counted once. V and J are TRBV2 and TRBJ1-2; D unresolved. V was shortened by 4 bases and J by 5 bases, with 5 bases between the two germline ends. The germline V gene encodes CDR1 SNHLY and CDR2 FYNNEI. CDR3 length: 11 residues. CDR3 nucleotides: TGTGCCAGCAGTGTCCCGTATGGCTACACCTTC. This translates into CASSVPYGYTF.

As DNA, the CDR3 is TGCGCCAGCAGCCATAAGGGTCCCGGGGAGGGCTCCTATAATTCACCCCTCCACTTT. Protein: CASSHKGPGEGSYNSPLHF. The V gene is TRBV4-3, the J gene TRBJ1-6, with D uncertain. The CDR3 spans 19 residues. Trimming left V 3 bases short and J 0 bases short, with 18 bases between. In germline, CDR1 is LGHNA, CDR2 YSLEER.

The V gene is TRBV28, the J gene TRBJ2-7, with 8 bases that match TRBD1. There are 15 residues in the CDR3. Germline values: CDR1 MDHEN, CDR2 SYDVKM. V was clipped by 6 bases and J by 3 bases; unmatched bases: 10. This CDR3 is CASREDRGVLYEQYF. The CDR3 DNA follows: TGTGCCAGCAGGGAAGACAGGGGCGTTCTCTACGAGCAGTACTTC. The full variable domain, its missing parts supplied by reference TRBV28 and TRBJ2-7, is DVKVTQSSRYLVKRTGEKVFLECVQDMDHENMFWYRQDPGLGLRLIYFSYDVKMKEKGDIPEGYSVSREKKERFSLILESASTNQTSMYLCASREDRGVLYEQYFGPGTRLTVT.

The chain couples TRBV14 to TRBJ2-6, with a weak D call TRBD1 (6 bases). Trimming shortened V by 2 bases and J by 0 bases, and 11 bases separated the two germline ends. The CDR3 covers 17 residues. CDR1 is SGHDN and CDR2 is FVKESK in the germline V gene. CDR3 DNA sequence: TGTGCCAGCAGCCAACGACAGGCCCTCTCTGGGGCCAACGTCCTGACTTTC. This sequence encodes CASSQRQALSGANVLTF.

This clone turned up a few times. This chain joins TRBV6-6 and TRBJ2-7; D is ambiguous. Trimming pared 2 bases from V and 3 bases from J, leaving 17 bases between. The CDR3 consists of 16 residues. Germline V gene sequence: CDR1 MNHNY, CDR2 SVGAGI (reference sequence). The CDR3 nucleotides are TGTGCCAGCAGTTACAGTGTTCAACCGGTGGTCTACGAGCAGTACTTC. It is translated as CASSYSVQPVVYEQYF.

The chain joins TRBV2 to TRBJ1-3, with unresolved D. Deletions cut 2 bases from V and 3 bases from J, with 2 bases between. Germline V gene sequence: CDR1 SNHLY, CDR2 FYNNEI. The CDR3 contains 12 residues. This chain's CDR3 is CASSEIGNTIYF. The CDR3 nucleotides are TGTGCCAGCAGTGAAATTGGAAACACCATATATTTT.

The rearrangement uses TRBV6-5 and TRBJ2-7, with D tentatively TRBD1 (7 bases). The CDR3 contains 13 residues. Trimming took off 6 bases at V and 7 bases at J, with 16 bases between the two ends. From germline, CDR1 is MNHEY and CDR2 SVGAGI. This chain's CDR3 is CASSPGGGREQYF. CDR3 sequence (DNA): TGTGCCAGCAGCCCCGGAGGGGGCCGAGAGCAGTACTTC.

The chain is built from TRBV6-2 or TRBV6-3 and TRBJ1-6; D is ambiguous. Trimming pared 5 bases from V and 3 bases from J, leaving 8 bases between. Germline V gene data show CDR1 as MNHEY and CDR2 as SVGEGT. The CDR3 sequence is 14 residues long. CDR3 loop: CASSLVGYNSPLHF. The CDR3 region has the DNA TGTGCCAGCAGTCTGGTGGGCTATAATTCACCCCTCCACTTT.

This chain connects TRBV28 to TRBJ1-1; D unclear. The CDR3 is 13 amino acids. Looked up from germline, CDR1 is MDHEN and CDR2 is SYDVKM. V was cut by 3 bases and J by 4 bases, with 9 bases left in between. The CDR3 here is CASSFGPSTEAFF. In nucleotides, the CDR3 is TGTGCCAGCAGTTTCGGCCCTAGCACTGAAGCTTTCTTT.

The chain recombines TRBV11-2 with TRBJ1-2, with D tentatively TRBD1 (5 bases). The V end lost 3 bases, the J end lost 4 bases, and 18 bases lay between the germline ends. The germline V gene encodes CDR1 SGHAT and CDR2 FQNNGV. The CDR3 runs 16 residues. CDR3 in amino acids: CASSLDGPGRRYGYTF. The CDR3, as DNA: TGTGCCAGCAGCTTGGACGGCCCGGGACGTCGCTATGGCTACACCTTC.